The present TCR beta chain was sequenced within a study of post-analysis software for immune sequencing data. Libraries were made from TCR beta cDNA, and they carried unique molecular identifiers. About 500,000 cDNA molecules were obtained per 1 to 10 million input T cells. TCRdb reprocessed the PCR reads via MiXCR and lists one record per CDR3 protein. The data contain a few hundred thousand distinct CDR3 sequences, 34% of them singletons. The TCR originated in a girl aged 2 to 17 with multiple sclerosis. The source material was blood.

The chain's CDR3 is CASSEPTGNPYEQYF. CDR3 DNA sequence: TGTGCCAGCAGTGAACCAACAGGAAACCCCTACGAGCAGTACTTC. The chain is built from TRBV25-1 and TRBJ2-7, with D perhaps matching TRBD1 (5 bases). Deletions cut 2 bases from V and 2 bases from J, with 13 bases between. The CDR3 is 15 amino acids. Per germline, CDR1 MGHDK and CDR2 SYGVNS.